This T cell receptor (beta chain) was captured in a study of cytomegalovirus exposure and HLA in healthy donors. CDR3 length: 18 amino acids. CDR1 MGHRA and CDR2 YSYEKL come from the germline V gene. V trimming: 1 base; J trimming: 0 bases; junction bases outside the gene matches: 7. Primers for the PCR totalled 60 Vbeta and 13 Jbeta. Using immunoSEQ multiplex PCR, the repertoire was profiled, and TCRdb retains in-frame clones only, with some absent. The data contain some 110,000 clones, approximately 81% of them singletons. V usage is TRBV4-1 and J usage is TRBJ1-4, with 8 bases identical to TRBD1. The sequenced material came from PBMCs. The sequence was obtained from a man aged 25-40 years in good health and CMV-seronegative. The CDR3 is CASSQAGTGSATNEKLFF. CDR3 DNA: TGCGCCAGCAGCCAAGCCGGGACAGGATCTGCAACTAATGAAAAACTGTTTTTT.